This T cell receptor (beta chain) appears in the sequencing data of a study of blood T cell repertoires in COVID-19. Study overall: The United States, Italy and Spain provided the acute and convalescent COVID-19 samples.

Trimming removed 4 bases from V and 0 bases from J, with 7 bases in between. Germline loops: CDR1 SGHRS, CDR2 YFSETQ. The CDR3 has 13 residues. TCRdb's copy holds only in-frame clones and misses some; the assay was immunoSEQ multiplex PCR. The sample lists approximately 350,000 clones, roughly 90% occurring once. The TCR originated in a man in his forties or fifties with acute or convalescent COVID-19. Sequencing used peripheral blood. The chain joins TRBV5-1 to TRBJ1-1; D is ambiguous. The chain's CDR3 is CASSQHVNTEAFF. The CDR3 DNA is TGCGCCAGCAGCCAACATGTGAACACTGAAGCTTTCTTT. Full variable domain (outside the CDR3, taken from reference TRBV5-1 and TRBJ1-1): KAGVTQTPRYLIKTRGQQVTLSCSPISGHRSVSWYQQTPGQGLQFLFEYFSETQRNKGNFPGRFSGRQFSNSRSEMNVSTLELGDSALYLCASSQHVNTEAFFGQGTRLTVV.